The rows below give T cell receptor beta chains drawn from one sample of a study of T-cell memory formation after mild COVID-19. TCRdb called the 5' RACE reads again in MiXCR, with one record for every CDR3 protein. The sample lists 410,000 or so distinct CDR3 sequences; more than 20% were seen once. Source material: PBMCs or a T cell subset sorted from them (not recorded which). These receptors were taken from an adult woman who had mild COVID-19 (a few samples of this study predate the infection). Cell type and time point are not known. Each CDR3 is given with its conserved first and last residue. Each record gives: clone size, D gene, V gene, J gene, CDR3 protein, CDR3 DNA. A D gene is named only where the DNA matches it firmly. Rows give clone size only sometimes, using once, few, many, or a class for an expanded clone.

clone size: few
D gene: .
V gene: TRBV20-1
J gene: TRBJ1-1
CDR3 protein: CSASKEGRNTEAFF
CDR3 DNA: TGCAGTGCTAGTAAGGAGGGTCGGAACACTGAAGCTTTCTTT

clone size: .
D gene: TRBD1
V gene: TRBV29-1
J gene: TRBJ2-7
CDR3 protein: CSVGTGYEQYF
CDR3 DNA: TGCAGCGTCGGGACAGGGTACGAGCAGTACTTC

clone size: few
D gene: .
V gene: TRBV25-1
J gene: TRBJ2-6
CDR3 protein: CASSEAGANVLTF
CDR3 DNA: TGTGCCAGCAGTGAGGCTGGGGCCAACGTCCTGACTTTC

clone size: few
D gene: .
V gene: TRBV25-1
J gene: TRBJ2-1
CDR3 protein: CASSGRGEQFF
CDR3 DNA: TGTGCCAGCAGTGGACGGGGGGAGCAGTTCTTC

clone size: .
D gene: TRBD2
V gene: TRBV3-1
J gene: TRBJ2-7
CDR3 protein: CASSLPLAGRYEQYF
CDR3 DNA: TGTGCCAGCAGCCTCCCACTAGCGGGCCGCTACGAGCAGTACTTC

clone size: .
D gene: TRBD2
V gene: TRBV11-2
J gene: TRBJ2-5
CDR3 protein: CASSSRASSGTKETQYF
CDR3 DNA: TGTGCCAGCAGCTCAAGAGCCTCATCCGGGACTAAAGAGACCCAGTACTTC

clone size: .
D gene: .
V gene: TRBV18
J gene: TRBJ1-1
CDR3 protein: CASSPGGRVTEAFF
CDR3 DNA: TGTGCCAGCTCTCCTGGGGGCAGGGTCACTGAAGCTTTCTTT

clone size: few
D gene: .
V gene: TRBV4-1
J gene: TRBJ1-1
CDR3 protein: CASSQPRNTEAFF
CDR3 DNA: TGCGCCAGCAGCCAACCCAGGAACACTGAAGCTTTCTTT

clone size: many
D gene: .
V gene: TRBV6-1
J gene: TRBJ2-3
CDR3 protein: CASSESAGTDTQYF
CDR3 DNA: TGTGCCAGCAGTGAATCAGCGGGCACAGATACGCAGTATTTT

clone size: .
D gene: .
V gene: TRBV9
J gene: TRBJ2-7
CDR3 protein: CASSVGSERSEQYF
CDR3 DNA: TGTGCCAGCAGCGTAGGGTCGGAAAGATCCGAGCAGTACTTC

clone size: .
D gene: .
V gene: TRBV19
J gene: TRBJ2-4
CDR3 protein: CASSIVGRADIQYF
CDR3 DNA: TGTGCCAGTAGTATAGTGGGCAGGGCAGACATTCAGTACTTC

clone size: few
D gene: .
V gene: TRBV10-3
J gene: TRBJ1-5
CDR3 protein: CAISEGNSNQPQHF
CDR3 DNA: TGTGCCATCAGTGAGGGGAATAGCAATCAGCCCCAGCATTTT

clone size: few
D gene: .
V gene: TRBV24-1
J gene: TRBJ2-1
CDR3 protein: CATSDLQGGLNEQFF
CDR3 DNA: TGTGCCACCAGTGATTTGCAAGGGGGGCTCAATGAGCAGTTCTTC

clone size: few
D gene: .
V gene: TRBV29-1
J gene: TRBJ2-1
CDR3 protein: CSALQAKRESYNEQFF
CDR3 DNA: TGCAGCGCCCTGCAGGCTAAACGGGAGTCCTACAATGAGCAGTTCTTC

clone size: .
D gene: .
V gene: TRBV6-1
J gene: TRBJ2-3
CDR3 protein: CASSEMPDTDTQYF
CDR3 DNA: TGTGCCAGCAGTGAAATGCCTGACACAGATACGCAGTATTTT

clone size: .
D gene: .
V gene: TRBV4-2
J gene: TRBJ1-3
CDR3 protein: CASSQATVSGNTIYF
CDR3 DNA: TGTGCCAGCAGCCAAGCTACAGTCTCCGGAAACACCATATATTTT

clone size: .
D gene: .
V gene: TRBV12-3/TRBV12-4
J gene: TRBJ2-1
CDR3 protein: CASTRWDRGNEQFF
CDR3 DNA: TGTGCCAGCACTCGGTGGGACCGCGGCAATGAGCAGTTCTTC

clone size: .
D gene: .
V gene: TRBV7-6
J gene: TRBJ2-7
CDR3 protein: CASSLQGTAYEQYF
CDR3 DNA: TGTGCCAGCAGTCTACAGGGAACTGCCTACGAGCAGTACTTC

clone size: .
D gene: TRBD2
V gene: TRBV7-2
J gene: TRBJ2-3
CDR3 protein: CASSLDGTSGSTDTQYF
CDR3 DNA: TGTGCCAGCAGCTTAGATGGGACTAGCGGGAGCACAGATACGCAGTATTTT

clone size: .
D gene: .
V gene: TRBV19
J gene: TRBJ1-1
CDR3 protein: CASSKFLSVGTEAFF
CDR3 DNA: TGTGCCAGTAGTAAGTTCTTAAGTGTAGGCACTGAAGCTTTCTTT

clone size: .
D gene: .
V gene: TRBV15
J gene: TRBJ2-1
CDR3 protein: CATSRAGYNEQFF
CDR3 DNA: TGTGCCACCAGCAGAGCAGGGTACAATGAGCAGTTCTTC

clone size: few
D gene: .
V gene: TRBV19
J gene: TRBJ1-1
CDR3 protein: CASSMEYWAEAFF
CDR3 DNA: TGTGCCAGTAGTATGGAGTATTGGGCTGAAGCTTTCTTT

clone size: .
D gene: TRBD1
V gene: TRBV12-3/TRBV12-4
J gene: TRBJ2-7
CDR3 protein: CASSLRPGTGQTYEQYF
CDR3 DNA: TGTGCCAGCAGCCTGAGACCCGGGACAGGGCAGACCTACGAGCAGTACTTC

clone size: few
D gene: .
V gene: TRBV7-8
J gene: TRBJ2-1
CDR3 protein: CASSWGRKGDYNEQFF
CDR3 DNA: TGTGCCAGCAGCTGGGGAAGGAAGGGGGACTACAATGAGCAGTTCTTC

clone size: .
D gene: .
V gene: TRBV29-1
J gene: TRBJ1-1
CDR3 protein: CSVGSPWTIGTEAFF
CDR3 DNA: TGCAGCGTTGGTAGCCCTTGGACAATCGGGACTGAAGCTTTCTTT

clone size: .
D gene: .
V gene: TRBV7-2
J gene: TRBJ2-7
CDR3 protein: CASSLGFGMLLEQYF
CDR3 DNA: TGTGCCAGCAGCTTAGGATTTGGAATGTTGCTCGAGCAGTACTTC

clone size: .
D gene: .
V gene: TRBV29-1
J gene: TRBJ1-1
CDR3 protein: CSVGGVSTEAFF
CDR3 DNA: TGCAGCGTTGGAGGGGTAAGCACTGAAGCTTTCTTT

clone size: .
D gene: TRBD2
V gene: TRBV27
J gene: TRBJ2-3
CDR3 protein: CASSTTLRKSGTSGRPSTDTQYF
CDR3 DNA: TGTGCCAGCAGTACTACCCTGCGGAAATCCGGGACTAGCGGGAGGCCGAGCACAGATACGCAGTATTTT

clone size: few
D gene: TRBD2
V gene: TRBV12-3/TRBV12-4
J gene: TRBJ2-5
CDR3 protein: CASSDDDSSGRKTQYF
CDR3 DNA: TGTGCCAGCAGTGACGATGACTCTAGCGGGAGAAAGACCCAGTACTTC

clone size: few
D gene: TRBD1
V gene: TRBV12-3/TRBV12-4
J gene: TRBJ2-6
CDR3 protein: CASSISSGTVNVLTF
CDR3 DNA: TGTGCCAGCAGCATATCTTCAGGGACAGTGAACGTCCTGACTTTC

clone size: .
D gene: .
V gene: TRBV7-2
J gene: TRBJ1-3
CDR3 protein: CASSLDLVNTIYF
CDR3 DNA: TGTGCCAGCAGCTTAGATCTTGTAAACACCATATATTTT

clone size: few
D gene: .
V gene: TRBV20-1
J gene: TRBJ2-6
CDR3 protein: CSARPGSGANVLTF
CDR3 DNA: TGCAGTGCTAGGCCTGGGTCTGGGGCCAACGTCCTGACTTTC

clone size: many
D gene: TRBD1
V gene: TRBV4-3
J gene: TRBJ2-7
CDR3 protein: CASSHSATGETYEQYF
CDR3 DNA: TGCGCCAGCAGCCATTCTGCGACAGGGGAAACCTACGAGCAGTACTTC

clone size: once
D gene: TRBD2
V gene: TRBV30
J gene: TRBJ2-1
CDR3 protein: CAWSPPSGGEQFF
CDR3 DNA: TGTGCCTGGAGTCCGCCGTCCGGGGGGGAGCAGTTCTTC

clone size: .
D gene: .
V gene: TRBV30
J gene: TRBJ1-2
CDR3 protein: CAWTSLTGGYGYTF
CDR3 DNA: TGTGCCTGGACCTCCCTTACGGGGGGCTATGGCTACACCTTC

clone size: .
D gene: TRBD1
V gene: TRBV7-2
J gene: TRBJ1-5
CDR3 protein: CASSPRTGEQPQHF
CDR3 DNA: TGTGCCAGCAGCCCTAGGACAGGGGAGCAGCCCCAGCATTTT

clone size: .
D gene: TRBD1
V gene: TRBV5-1
J gene: TRBJ2-7
CDR3 protein: CASRQIPGQISSYEQYF
CDR3 DNA: TGCGCCAGCAGACAGATTCCGGGACAGATTTCGTCCTACGAGCAGTACTTC

clone size: few
D gene: TRBD1
V gene: TRBV5-1
J gene: TRBJ2-7
CDR3 protein: CASSLGGQGAYEQYF
CDR3 DNA: TGCGCCAGCAGCTTGGGCGGACAGGGAGCCTACGAGCAGTACTTC

clone size: .
D gene: .
V gene: TRBV5-1
J gene: TRBJ2-3
CDR3 protein: CASSLDSTSTDTQYF
CDR3 DNA: TGCGCCAGCAGCTTGGACAGTACTAGCACAGATACGCAGTATTTT

clone size: .
D gene: .
V gene: TRBV3-1
J gene: TRBJ2-4
CDR3 protein: CACSQDRTWGTPTRRKNIQYF
CDR3 DNA: TGTGCCTGCAGCCAAGACCGTACTTGGGGGACACCGACTCGGCGCAAAAACATTCAGTACTTC

clone size: .
D gene: .
V gene: TRBV5-6
J gene: TRBJ2-7
CDR3 protein: CASSLGVRDGEQYF
CDR3 DNA: TGTGCCAGCAGCTTGGGAGTCCGGGACGGCGAGCAGTACTTC